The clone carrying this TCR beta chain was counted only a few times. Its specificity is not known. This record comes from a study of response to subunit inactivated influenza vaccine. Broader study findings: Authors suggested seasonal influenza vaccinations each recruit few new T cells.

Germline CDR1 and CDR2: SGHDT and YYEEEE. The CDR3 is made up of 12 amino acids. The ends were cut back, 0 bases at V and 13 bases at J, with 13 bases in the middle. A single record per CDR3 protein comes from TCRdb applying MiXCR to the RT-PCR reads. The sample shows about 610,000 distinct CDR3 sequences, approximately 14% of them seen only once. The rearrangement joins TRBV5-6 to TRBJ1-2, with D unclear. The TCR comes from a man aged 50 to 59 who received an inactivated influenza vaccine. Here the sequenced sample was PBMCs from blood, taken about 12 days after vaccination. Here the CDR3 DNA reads TGTGCCAGCAGCTTGGCCGAGAGGAGGAGCACCTTC. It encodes CASSLAERRSTF.